The 21 T cell receptor beta chains presented below share a single source sample, sequenced in a study of shared clonotypes between healthy human individuals. Assay: immunoSEQ multiplex PCR; the TCRdb copy retains only in-frame clones and omits some. Found here are about 1.1 million clones, about 80% of them singletons; the top ten hold 0.89%. The source material was memory CD4+ T cells from PBMCs. Documented subset: CD45RA-negative fraction. Receptor source: a man younger than 35 in good health. Some clones in this sample may be carry-over from other donors' samples.

At least ten counts were recorded for this clone. This sequence joins TRBV2 and TRBJ2-2; TRBD2 might be the D (5 bases). Deletions cut 0 bases from V and 5 bases from J, with 7 bases between. The CDR3 sequence is 14 residues long. CDR1 and CDR2 (germline): SNHLY, FYNNEI. CDR3 nucleotide sequence: TGTGCCAGCAGTGAAGCGGGCGGGACCGGGGAGCTGTTTTTT. Residues: CASSEAGGTGELFF.

This rearrangement joins TRBV27 to TRBJ1-1; TRBD1 is a possible D gene (5 bases). Germline CDR1 is MNHEY and CDR2 is SMNVEV (reference sequence). The CDR3 consists of 13 residues. V shed 8 bases and J shed 4 bases, with 14 bases lying between them. The CDR3 loop is CASGIGEGTEAFF. DNA of the CDR3: TGTGCCAGCGGCATAGGGGAGGGCACTGAAGCTTTCTTT.

This clone was recorded many times. The genes are TRBV28 and TRBJ2-1, with D perhaps TRBD1 (5 bases). This CDR3 has 13 residues. Trimming pared 5 bases from V and 16 bases from J, leaving 21 bases between. From germline, CDR1 is MDHEN and CDR2 SYDVKM. The CDR3 DNA sequence: TGTGCCAGCAGTCCCTCCAAAGACAGATCCCCCTTCTTC. It specifies CASSPSKDRSPFF. Drawing the rest from reference TRBV28 and TRBJ2-1, the complete variable domain is DVKVTQSSRYLVKRTGEKVFLECVQDMDHENMFWYRQDPGLGLRLIYFSYDVKMKEKGDIPEGYSVSREKKERFSLILESASTNQTSMYLCASSPSKDRSPFFGPGTRLTVL.

The genes are TRBV5-1 and TRBJ1-2; tentatively, D is TRBD1 (5 bases). The CDR3 runs 15 residues. The V end was cut by 3 bases, the J end by 2 bases, with 14 bases between. Germline V gives CDR1 SGHRS, CDR2 YFSETQ. CDR3 nucleotide sequence: TGCGCCAGCAGCTATCTCAGGGAATCCAACTATGGCTACACCTTC. Protein: CASSYLRESNYGYTF.

This rearrangement joins TRBV4-2 to TRBJ2-3; no clear D. The germline V gene has CDR1 LGHNA and CDR2 YNFKEQ. The V end was cut by 4 bases, the J end by 2 bases, with 16 bases between. This CDR3 spans 16 amino acids. The CDR3 DNA is TGTGCCAGCAGCCCCCTCGGCCAGCGCACCACAGATACGCAGTATTTT. Amino acids: CASSPLGQRTTDTQYF.

The rearrangement links TRBV6-1 to TRBJ1-5, with TRBD1 as a possible D gene (5 bases). V gave up 2 bases and J gave up 1 base, with 12 bases separating them. The germline V gene encodes CDR1 MNHNS and CDR2 SASEGT. This CDR3 is 16 amino acids long. CDR3 bases: TGTGCCAGCAGTGAATCCAATCGGGGGAGCAATCAGCCCCAGCATTTT. It encodes CASSESNRGSNQPQHF.

The CDR3 DNA reads as TGTGCCAGCAGTACAGGGTTCCCCACAGATACGCAGTATTTT. This gives the protein CASSTGFPTDTQYF. This rearrangement joins TRBV27 to TRBJ2-3, with a tentative D call TRBD1 (6 bases). The CDR3 totals 14 residues. Germline CDR1 is MNHEY and CDR2 is SMNVEV (reference sequence). V lost 5 bases, J lost 2 bases, and 11 bases lay in between.

V and J are TRBV14 and TRBJ2-5, with 10 bases aligning to TRBD1. The V and J ends lost 3 bases and 5 bases, in that order; junction bases with no gene match: 9. Per the germline V gene, CDR1 is SGHDN and CDR2 is FVKESK. There are 16 residues in the CDR3. CDR3 bases: TGTGCCAGCAGCCATCCGGGACAGGGGCATGGGGAGACCCAGTACTTC. This gives the protein CASSHPGQGHGETQYF.

V is TRBV18 and J is TRBJ2-4; no clear D gene. The ends were cut back, 1 base at V and 0 bases at J, with 10 bases in the middle. In germline, CDR1 is KGHSH, CDR2 LQKENI. CDR3 size: 16 residues. As DNA, the CDR3 is TGTGCCAGCTCACCACAACAGAAACTAGCCAAAAACATTCAGTACTTC. This translates into CASSPQQKLAKNIQYF.

The CDR3 region is CASSQEAGGYTF. The CDR3 DNA reads TGTGCCAGCAGCCAAGAGGCAGGGGGCTACACCTTC. The gene calls are TRBV4-2 and TRBJ1-2; TRBD1 might be the D (5 bases). CDR1 is LGHNA, CDR2 YNFKEQ, per germline. V gave up 0 bases and J gave up 8 bases, with 7 bases separating them. This CDR3 is 12 amino acids long.

V usage is TRBV5-6 and J usage is TRBJ2-5, with 8 bases that match TRBD2. J was trimmed by 5 bases and V by 3 bases; bases with no gene match: 6. CDR3 length equals 14 residues. Germline V lookup: CDR1 SGHDT, CDR2 YYEEEE. This CDR3 is CASSWSGSRETQYF. The CDR3 DNA reads TGTGCCAGCAGCTGGAGCGGGAGCCGGGAGACCCAGTACTTC.

V is TRBV27 and J is TRBJ2-1, with D perhaps being TRBD1 or TRBD2 (7 bases each). Trimming left V 1 base short and J 9 bases short, with 22 bases between. This CDR3 is 17 amino acids long. Germline CDR1 and CDR2: MNHEY and SMNVEV (reference sequence). DNA of the CDR3: TGTGCCAGCAGTTTATTGAGGACAGGTAGGGGGGGCATTGAGCAGTTCTTC. This translates into CASSLLRTGRGGIEQFF.

This chain connects TRBV7-9 to TRBJ2-3; possible D gene TRBD1, 5 bases. V was trimmed by 6 bases and J by 4 bases, leaving 11 bases between them. Per the germline V gene, CDR1 is SEHNR and CDR2 is FQNEAQ (reference sequence). The CDR3 loop spans 13 amino acids. For the CDR3, the DNA is TGTGCCAGCAGTCATACAGGATCAGATACGCAGTATTTT. Amino acids: CASSHTGSDTQYF.

V and J are TRBV5-6 and TRBJ1-5; D gene unclear. CDR3 size: 12 residues. V was pared by 1 base and J by 8 bases, with 7 bases between. Germline V lookup: CDR1 SGHDT, CDR2 YYEEEE. In DNA form, the CDR3 reads TGTGCCAGCAGCTTGCGCGGGGAGCCCCAGCATTTT. This codes for CASSLRGEPQHF.

V gene TRBV25-1 combines with J gene TRBJ1-4; D is uncertain. Germline lookup yields CDR1 MGHDK and CDR2 SYGVNS. Trimming took off 1 base at V and 8 bases at J, with 11 bases between the two ends. The CDR3 is made up of 14 amino acids. The CDR3 region is CASSEFPRREKLFF. The CDR3 DNA reads as TGTGCCAGCAGTGAATTTCCCAGGAGGGAAAAACTGTTTTTT.

The CDR3 protein is CASGGVWGTDTQYF. The CDR3 coding sequence is TGTGCCAGCGGGGGGGTCTGGGGCACAGATACGCAGTATTTT. The chain carries TRBV2 and TRBJ2-3; TRBD2 matches 7 bases. Trimming removed 8 bases from V and 1 base from J; junction bases left unmatched: 6. The CDR3 extends over 14 amino acids. The germline V gene has CDR1 SNHLY and CDR2 FYNNEI.

J is TRBJ1-4 and V is TRBV12-2. TRBV12-2 is shown as a pseudogene. This CDR3 region has 16 residues. CDR3 amino acids: CASRLAKDRVVGKLFF. CDR3 sequence (DNA): TGTGCAAGTCGCTTAGCAAAGGACCGTGTTGTTGGAAAACTGTTTTTT.

V usage is TRBV7-7 and J usage is TRBJ1-3; D possibly corresponds to TRBD1 (6 bases). The V gene's germline CDR1 is SSHAT and CDR2 FNYEAQ (reference sequence). With 5 bases removed from V and 6 bases from J, the gap between germline ends came to 17 bases. The CDR3 extends over 15 amino acids. The CDR3 bases are TGTGCCAGCAGCCCAACGGGGGGGCCCGAAAACACCATATATTTT. Its protein product is CASSPTGGPENTIYF.

The chain's CDR3 is CASRFSGNQPQHF. DNA of the CDR3: TGTGCCAGTAGGTTTTCTGGCAATCAGCCCCAGCATTTT. The V and J genes are TRBV19 and TRBJ1-5; no clear D gene. The CDR3 is 13 amino acids. Germline values: CDR1 LNHDA, CDR2 SQIVND (reference sequence). Deletions cut 6 bases from V and 2 bases from J, with 8 bases between.

This clone was counted a single time. The chain employs TRBV5-4 and TRBJ1-2; D unresolved. V was shortened by 5 bases and J by 6 bases, with 14 bases between the two germline ends. This CDR3 comprises 13 residues. From germline, CDR1 is SGHNT and CDR2 YYREEE (reference sequence). The CDR3 spells CASSRDGVDGYTF. The CDR3 DNA is TGTGCCAGCAGTAGAGACGGAGTGGATGGCTACACCTTC.

The DNA of the CDR3 is TGTGCCAGCGGCGGGGGAAACACCATATATTTT. Residues: CASGGGNTIYF. The V gene is TRBV7-9, the J gene TRBJ1-3, with no clear D. Germline V gene data show CDR1 as SEHNR and CDR2 as FQNEAQ (reference sequence). Trimming removed 8 bases at V and 4 bases at J, with 6 bases between. The CDR3 has 11 residues. Combining the CDR3 with reference TRBV7-9 and TRBJ1-3 gives the whole variable domain DTGVSQNPRHKITKRGQNVTFRCDPISEHNRLYWYRQTLGQGPEFLTYFQNEAQLEKSRLLSDRFSAERPKGSFSTLEIQRTEQGDSAMYLCASGGGNTIYFGEGSWLTVV.